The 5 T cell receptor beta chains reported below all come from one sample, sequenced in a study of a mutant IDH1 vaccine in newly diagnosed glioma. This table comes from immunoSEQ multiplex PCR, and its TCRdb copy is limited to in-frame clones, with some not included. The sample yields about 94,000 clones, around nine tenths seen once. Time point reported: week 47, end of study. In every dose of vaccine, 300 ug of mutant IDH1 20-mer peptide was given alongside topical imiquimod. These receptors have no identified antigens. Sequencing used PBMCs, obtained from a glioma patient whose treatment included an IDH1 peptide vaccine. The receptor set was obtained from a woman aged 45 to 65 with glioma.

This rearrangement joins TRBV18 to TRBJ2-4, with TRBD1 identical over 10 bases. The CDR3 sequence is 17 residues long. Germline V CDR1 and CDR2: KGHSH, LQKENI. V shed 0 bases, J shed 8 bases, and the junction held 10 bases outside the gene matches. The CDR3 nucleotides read TGTGCCAGCTCACCACCAGGGACAGGGGTGGTGGTGGACATTCAGTACTTC. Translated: CASSPPGTGVVVDIQYF.

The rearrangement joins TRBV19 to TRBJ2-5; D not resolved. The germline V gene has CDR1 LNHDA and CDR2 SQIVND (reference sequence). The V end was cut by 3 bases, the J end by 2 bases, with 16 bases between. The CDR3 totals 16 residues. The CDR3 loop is CASSISLATLQETQYF. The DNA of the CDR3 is TGTGCCAGTAGTATTTCCCTGGCCACCCTACAAGAGACCCAGTACTTC.

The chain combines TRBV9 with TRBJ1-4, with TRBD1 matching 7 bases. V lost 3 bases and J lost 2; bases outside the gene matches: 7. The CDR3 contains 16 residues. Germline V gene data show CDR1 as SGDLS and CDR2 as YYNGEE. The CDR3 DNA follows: TGTGCCAGCAGCGAGGGACAGTCCCGCACTAATGAAAAACTGTTTTTT. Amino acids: CASSEGQSRTNEKLFF.

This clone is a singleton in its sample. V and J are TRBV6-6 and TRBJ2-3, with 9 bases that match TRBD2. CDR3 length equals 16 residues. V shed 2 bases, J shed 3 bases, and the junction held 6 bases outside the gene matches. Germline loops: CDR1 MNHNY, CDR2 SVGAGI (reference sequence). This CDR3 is CASSYLAGSRTDTQYF. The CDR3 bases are TGTGCCAGCAGTTACCTAGCGGGAAGCAGAACAGATACGCAGTATTTT.

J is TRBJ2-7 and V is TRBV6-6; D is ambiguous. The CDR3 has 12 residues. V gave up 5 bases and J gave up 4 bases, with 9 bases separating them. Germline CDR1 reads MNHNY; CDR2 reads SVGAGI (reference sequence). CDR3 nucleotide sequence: TGTGCCAGCAGTCCCGGGCAATACGAGCAGTACTTC. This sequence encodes CASSPGQYEQYF.